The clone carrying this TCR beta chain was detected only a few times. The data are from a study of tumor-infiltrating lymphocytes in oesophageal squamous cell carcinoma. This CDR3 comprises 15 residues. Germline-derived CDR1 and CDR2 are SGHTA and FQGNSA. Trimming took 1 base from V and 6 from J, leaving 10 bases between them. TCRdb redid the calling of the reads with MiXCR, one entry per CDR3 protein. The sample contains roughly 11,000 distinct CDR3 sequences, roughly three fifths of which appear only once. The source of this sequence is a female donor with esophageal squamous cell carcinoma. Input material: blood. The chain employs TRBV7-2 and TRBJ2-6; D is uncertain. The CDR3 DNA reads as TGTGCCAGCAGCTTAGGGCTAAGTGTGGCCAACGTCCTGACTTTC. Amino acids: CASSLGLSVANVLTF. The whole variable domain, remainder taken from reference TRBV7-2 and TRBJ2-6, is GAGVSQSPSNKVTEKGKDVELRCDPISGHTALYWYRQSLGQGLEFLIYFQGNSAPDKSGLPSDRFSAERTGGSVSTLTIQRTQQEDSAVYLCASSLGLSVANVLTFGAGSRLTVL.